Listed below are T cell receptor beta chains from one sample, sequenced in a study of shared clonotypes between healthy human individuals. Some clones are missing from TCRdb's copy, which holds only in-frame ones; the method was immunoSEQ multiplex PCR. The data hold around 200,000 clones, with 60% to 75% observed a single time. The sample taken for sequencing was memory CD4+ T cells sorted from blood. The origin of the receptors is a man in his thirties or forties in good health. Each CDR3 is given with its conserved first and last residue. Fields, in order: D gene, J gene, V gene, clone size, CDR3 protein, CDR3 DNA. D genes are given only for firm matches. Size is omitted from some rows. Given values are once, few, many or a class for expanded clones.

D gene: -
J gene: TRBJ1-1
V gene: TRBV5-5
clone size: -
CDR3 protein: CASSLRAKGGMNTEAFF
CDR3 DNA: TGTGCCAGCAGCTTAAGGGCAAAAGGGGGAATGAACACTGAAGCTTTCTTT

D gene: TRBD1
J gene: TRBJ2-5
V gene: TRBV5-1
clone size: -
CDR3 protein: CASSFKTGQETQYF
CDR3 DNA: TGCGCCAGCAGCTTTAAGACAGGGCAAGAGACCCAGTACTTC

D gene: TRBD2
J gene: TRBJ2-1
V gene: TRBV11-2
clone size: -
CDR3 protein: CASSLDSGGFTYNEQFF
CDR3 DNA: TGTGCCAGCAGCTTAGACTCGGGAGGGTTTACCTACAATGAGCAGTTCTTC

D gene: -
J gene: TRBJ2-5
V gene: TRBV5-4
clone size: -
CDR3 protein: CASSLSGRQGETQYF
CDR3 DNA: TGTGCCAGCAGCTTGTCGGGCCGCCAGGGGGAGACCCAGTACTTC

D gene: TRBD2
J gene: TRBJ2-1
V gene: TRBV4-1
clone size: -
CDR3 protein: CASTQLAVGYNEQFF
CDR3 DNA: TGCGCCAGCACCCAACTAGCGGTGGGCTACAATGAGCAGTTCTTC

D gene: -
J gene: TRBJ2-1
V gene: TRBV5-1
clone size: -
CDR3 protein: CASMDGFSYNEQFF
CDR3 DNA: TGCGCCAGCATGGACGGATTCTCCTACAATGAGCAGTTCTTC

D gene: TRBD1
J gene: TRBJ2-5
V gene: TRBV27
clone size: few
CDR3 protein: CASKHSGTAREETQYF
CDR3 DNA: TGTGCCAGCAAACATTCAGGGACAGCAAGGGAAGAGACCCAGTACTTC

D gene: TRBD2
J gene: TRBJ2-3
V gene: TRBV4-1
clone size: few
CDR3 protein: CASSQDGGGYTDTQYF
CDR3 DNA: TGCGCCAGCAGCCAAGATGGGGGGGGATACACAGATACGCAGTATTTT

D gene: TRBD1
J gene: TRBJ2-7
V gene: TRBV2
clone size: -
CDR3 protein: CASSRDRAFAEQYF
CDR3 DNA: TGTGCCAGCAGTAGGGACAGGGCCTTCGCAGAGCAGTACTTC

D gene: -
J gene: TRBJ1-1
V gene: TRBV5-6
clone size: -
CDR3 protein: CASSLGTGNTEAFF
CDR3 DNA: TGTGCCAGCAGCTTGGGGACGGGGAACACTGAAGCTTTCTTT

D gene: -
J gene: TRBJ2-3
V gene: TRBV5-5
clone size: -
CDR3 protein: CASSLVTGDTDTQYF
CDR3 DNA: TGTGCCAGCAGCTTGGTAACGGGGGATACAGATACGCAGTATTTT

D gene: -
J gene: TRBJ2-5
V gene: TRBV30
clone size: once
CDR3 protein: CAWSVWVETQYF
CDR3 DNA: TGTGCCTGGAGTGTATGGGTAGAGACCCAGTACTTC

D gene: -
J gene: TRBJ2-1
V gene: TRBV11-2
clone size: many
CDR3 protein: CASSTYAGTSYNEQFF
CDR3 DNA: TGTGCCAGCAGTACTTATGCCGGGACTTCTTACAATGAGCAGTTCTTC

D gene: TRBD1
J gene: TRBJ2-5
V gene: TRBV6-1
clone size: -
CDR3 protein: CASSEAWTGRGQETQYF
CDR3 DNA: TGTGCCAGCAGTGAAGCATGGACAGGCCGCGGCCAAGAGACCCAGTACTTC

D gene: -
J gene: TRBJ1-2
V gene: TRBV5-1
clone size: -
CDR3 protein: CASRPGPQGGYTF
CDR3 DNA: TGCGCCAGCAGACCTGGACCTCAGGGAGGCTACACCTTC

D gene: TRBD1
J gene: TRBJ2-1
V gene: TRBV7-9
clone size: -
CDR3 protein: CASSPLTGDNEQFF
CDR3 DNA: TGTGCCAGCAGCCCCTTGACAGGGGACAATGAGCAGTTCTTC

D gene: TRBD2
J gene: TRBJ2-3
V gene: TRBV4-2
clone size: -
CDR3 protein: CASSPYNGLAGAPNKADTQYF
CDR3 DNA: TGTGCCAGCAGCCCATACAACGGACTAGCGGGAGCCCCCAACAAGGCAGATACGCAGTATTTT

D gene: -
J gene: TRBJ2-7
V gene: TRBV28
clone size: -
CDR3 protein: CASSSQDVYEQYF
CDR3 DNA: TGTGCCAGCAGTTCTCAGGACGTCTACGAGCAGTACTTC

D gene: TRBD2
J gene: TRBJ2-7
V gene: TRBV13
clone size: few
CDR3 protein: CASSRVGSSGSSYEQYF
CDR3 DNA: TGTGCCAGCAGCCGGGTTGGGTCTAGCGGGAGCTCCTACGAGCAGTACTTC

D gene: TRBD2
J gene: TRBJ2-3
V gene: TRBV11-2
clone size: -
CDR3 protein: CASSSMTSGGTDTQYF
CDR3 DNA: TGTGCCAGCAGCTCGATGACTAGCGGGGGCACAGATACGCAGTATTTT